This TCR beta chain was recorded in a study of blood T cell repertoires in COVID-19. Losses at the gene ends were 2 bases for V and 5 bases for J; bases not matched to a gene: 5. The length of the CDR3 is 15 residues. Germline V gene sequence: CDR1 SGHRS, CDR2 YFSETQ. Sequencing was performed with immunoSEQ multiplex PCR; in TCRdb, only in-frame clones are kept and a portion is missing. The sample has about 330,000 clones, roughly 83% seen once; the top ten hold around 1.5%. The specimen was peripheral blood. The sequence was collected from a woman in her fifties or sixties with acute or convalescent COVID-19. The chain couples TRBV5-1 to TRBJ1-1; TRBD1 matches 11 bases. DNA for the CDR3: TGCGCCAGCAGCTTCGGGACAGGGGGAGGGACTGAAGCTTTCTTT. It codes for CASSFGTGGGTEAFF. Full variable domain (rest looked up from reference TRBV5-1 and TRBJ1-1): KAGVTQTPRYLIKTRGQQVTLSCSPISGHRSVSWYQQTPGQGLQFLFEYFSETQRNKGNFPGRFSGRQFSNSRSEMNVSTLELGDSALYLCASSFGTGGGTEAFFGQGTRLTVV.